One sample yielded the 2 T cell receptor beta chains listed below, sequenced in a study of T cell responses to AZD1222 COVID-19 vaccine listed by TCRdb under 2021. Per the publication, the time point label means: about 28 days (+/-7) after the second vaccine dose. The sample's treatment or condition label is to be understood as: meningococcal conjugate vaccine given as trial control. The library was produced with the immunoSEQ multiplex PCR assay. Not all clones reach the TCRdb copy of this immuneACCESS table, which keeps in-frame sequences only. Checked studies attribute under half of the gap to unresolved V genes and leave the rest unexplained. For this sample the table gives over 200,000 clones, of which 94% were detected only once. The ten biggest clones cover around 1.7% of the sample. The specimen was peripheral blood, collected 28 days after the second dose of the MenACWY control vaccine. All receptors come from an adult who received the MenACWY meningococcal vaccine as a control.

The chain recombines TRBV12-2 with TRBJ2-7. TRBV12-2 is an annotated pseudogene. This CDR3 is 15 amino acids long. CDR3 amino acids: CASRSKRDLGDEQYF. The CDR3 DNA sequence: TGTGCAAGTCGAAGTAAGCGAGACCTTGGGGACGAGCAGTACTTC.

CDR3 coding DNA: TGTGCCAGCAGCGCAAGGGTATCTAGCGGGGCGAGCACAGATACGCAGTATTTT. It is translated as CASSARVSSGASTDTQYF. This chain connects TRBV7-3 to TRBJ2-3, with 9 bases matching TRBD2. Trimming at V came to 5 bases and at J to 0 bases, leaving 12 bases not matched to a gene. Germline CDR1 is SGHTA and CDR2 is FQGTGA. This CDR3 spans 18 amino acids.